This T cell receptor (beta chain) was documented in a study of blood T cell repertoires in COVID-19. About the research overall: There were acute and convalescent COVID-19 samples, and they came from the United States, Italy and Spain.

As originally analysed: From reference gene primer amplification, estimates of nucleated cell counts were derived. Only in-frame clones appear in the TCRdb table, and some are missing; sequencing was by immunoSEQ multiplex PCR. Clone size and V and J calls were adopted from that table, with D and trimming inferred from the DNA. The sample has about 170,000 clones, more than 75% seen once. The sequenced sample was peripheral blood. This receptor was obtained from a man between 18 and 35 years old with COVID-19, enrolled during active disease.

The CDR3 DNA follows: TGTGCCAGCAACCCGGGACAGTTCACTGAAGCTTTCTTT. Its protein is CASNPGQFTEAFF. This sequence joins TRBV6-5 and TRBJ1-1, with 7 nucleotides matching TRBD1. After removal of 7 bases from V and 4 bases from J, the junction contained 6 bases not matched to a gene. CDR1 MNHEY and CDR2 SVGAGI come from the germline V gene. This CDR3 has 13 amino acids.